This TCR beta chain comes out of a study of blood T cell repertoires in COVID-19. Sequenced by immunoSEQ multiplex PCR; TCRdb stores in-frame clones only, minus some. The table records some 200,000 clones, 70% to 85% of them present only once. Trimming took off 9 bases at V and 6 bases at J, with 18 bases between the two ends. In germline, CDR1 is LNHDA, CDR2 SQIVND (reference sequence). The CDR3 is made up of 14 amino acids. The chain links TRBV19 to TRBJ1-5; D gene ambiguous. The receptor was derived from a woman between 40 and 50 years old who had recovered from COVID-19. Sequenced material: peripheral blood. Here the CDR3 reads CASAWEALGQPQHF. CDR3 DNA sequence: TGTGCCAGCGCCTGGGAGGCTTTGGGTCAGCCCCAGCATTTT.